The source of this T cell receptor beta chain is a study of shared clonotypes between healthy human individuals. Study details: Two women and a few men aged 18 to 49 served as donors. Per donor, three plates held CD4 naive cells, three held CD4 memory, two held CD8 naive and one held CD8 memory.

CD8 cells regarded as naive lacked CD45RO, were positively chosen for CCR7, and omitted terminally differentiated effector memory CD45RA+ cells. The protocol was immunoSEQ multiplex PCR, while the TCRdb copy is restricted to in-frame clones and leaves out a portion. This table holds over 800,000 clones, over 90% found once. The ends were cut back, 6 bases at V and 6 bases at J, with 21 bases in the middle. Germline V gene lookup returns CDR1 SGHRS and CDR2 YFSETQ. The CDR3 length is 15 residues. The TCR was taken from a man between 25 and 39 years old in good health. The chain recombines TRBV5-1 with TRBJ1-2, with D possibly matching TRBD1 (5 bases). Sequencing was performed on naive CD8+ T cells sorted from blood. This chain's CDR3 is CASTTLRGDENGYTF. The DNA of the CDR3 is TGCGCCAGCACCACTCTTCGGGGGGATGAGAATGGCTACACCTTC. Together with reference TRBV5-1 and TRBJ1-2, the CDR3 gives the full variable domain: KAGVTQTPRYLIKTRGQQVTLSCSPISGHRSVSWYQQTPGQGLQFLFEYFSETQRNKGNFPGRFSGRQFSNSRSEMNVSTLELGDSALYLCASTTLRGDENGYTFGSGTRLTVV.